This is a list of T cell receptor beta chains from one sample in a study of T-cell reconstitution after alpha-beta-depleted transplantation in children. TCRdb redid the calling of the PCR reads with MiXCR, one entry per CDR3 protein. The table records about 460,000 distinct CDR3 sequences, around 13% of them present only once. The specimen comprised PBMCs from the stem cell graft donor, sampled from the stem cell graft. Receptors originate from a human donor who donated a stem cell graft to a child with combined immunodeficiency. Each CDR3 is given with its conserved first and last residue. The order of the fields is clone size, V gene, J gene, D gene, CDR3 DNA, CDR3 protein. D genes are given only for firm matches. Clone size is stated in some rows and not others, as once, few, many or a class when expanded.

>many|TRBV6-1|TRBJ2-3|-
TGTGCCAGCAGTGAATCGGGCACTAGCACAGATACGCAGTATTTT
CASSESGTSTDTQYF
>few|TRBV7-9|TRBJ2-2|-
TGTGCCAGCAGCCCAGGGACTTTCACCGGGGAGCTGTTTTTT
CASSPGTFTGELFF
>-|TRBV18|TRBJ1-2|-
TGTGCCAGCTCACCAATGGGGGATCTTGGCTACACCTTC
CASSPMGDLGYTF
>-|TRBV7-9|TRBJ1-1|-
TGTGCCAGCAGCCTTCGGATGATAGAGACTGAAGCTTTCTTT
CASSLRMIETEAFF
>few|TRBV5-1|TRBJ2-7|-
TGCGCCAGCAGCTTGTTGAGCGGACCATTCTCCTACGAGCAGTACTTC
CASSLLSGPFSYEQYF
>many|TRBV29-1|TRBJ1-2|TRBD1
TGCAGCGTTGTTGGGACAGGGGGCGTCTATGGCTACACCTTC
CSVVGTGGVYGYTF
>few|TRBV20-1|TRBJ2-5|-
TGCAGTGCTAGAGTTTGGGAAGAGACCCAGTACTTC
CSARVWEETQYF
>few|TRBV5-1|TRBJ2-5|-
TGCGCCAGCAGCTTGGGCAGGGAGGCAGAGACCCAGTACTTC
CASSLGREAETQYF
>few|TRBV12-3/TRBV12-4|TRBJ2-5|TRBD2
TGTGCCAGCAGACTAGCGGGGGACGAGACCCAGTACTTC
CASRLAGDETQYF
>-|TRBV4-3|TRBJ1-2|-
TGCGCCAGCAGCCCGAATGGTCTACCAGGGGCCCAGTATGGCTACGCCTTC
CASSPNGLPGAQYGYAF
>few|TRBV9|TRBJ2-5|TRBD2
TGTGCCAGCAGCGCGACTAGCGGGGGCGCACAAGAGACCCAGTACTTC
CASSATSGGAQETQYF
>few|TRBV4-2|TRBJ2-7|-
TGTGCCAGCAGCCAAGATCTGGGCTACGGGGCCTACGAGCAGTACTTC
CASSQDLGYGAYEQYF
>many|TRBV20-1|TRBJ1-5|-
TGCAGTGCTAGAGTACCCCCACGGCCCCAGCATTTT
CSARVPPRPQHF
>-|TRBV7-8|TRBJ2-7|TRBD1
TGTGCCAGCAGCTCAGGGGGCATCGCGCCCTACGAGCAGTACTTC
CASSSGGIAPYEQYF
>-|TRBV7-9|TRBJ2-4|-
TGTGCCAGCAGCCAAACATCCAACCAAAACATTCAGTACTTC
CASSQTSNQNIQYF